This TCR beta chain was captured by sequencing in a study of long-term antiretroviral therapy in people with HIV. An immunoSEQ assay, version v3.0, was performed at survey level. Assay: immunoSEQ multiplex PCR; the TCRdb copy retains only in-frame clones and omits some. The profile shows fewer than 20,000 clones, approximately 90% of them singletons. Source: unsorted PBMCs, taken 4.2 years after starting antiretroviral therapy. The receptor comes from a man between 50 and 59 years old with HIV.

The CDR3 coding sequence is TGTGCCAGCAGTTACAGTCCTTCTGGTGAAAAACTGTTTTTT. This translates into CASSYSPSGEKLFF. V is TRBV6-5 and J is TRBJ1-4; D gene uncertain. Per the germline V gene, CDR1 is MNHEY and CDR2 is SVGAGI. Trimming took 2 bases from V and 7 from J, leaving 11 bases between them. The CDR3 covers 14 residues.